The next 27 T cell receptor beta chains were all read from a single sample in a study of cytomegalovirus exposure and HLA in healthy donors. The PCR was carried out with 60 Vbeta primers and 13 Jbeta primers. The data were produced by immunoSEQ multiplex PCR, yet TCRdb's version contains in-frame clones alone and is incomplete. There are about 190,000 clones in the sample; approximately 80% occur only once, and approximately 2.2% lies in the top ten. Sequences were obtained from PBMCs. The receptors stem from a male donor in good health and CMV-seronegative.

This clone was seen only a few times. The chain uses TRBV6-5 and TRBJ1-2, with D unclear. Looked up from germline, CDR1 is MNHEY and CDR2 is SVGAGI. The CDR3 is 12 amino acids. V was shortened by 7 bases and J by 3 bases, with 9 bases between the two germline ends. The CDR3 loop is CASTRGDYGYTF. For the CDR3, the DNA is TGTGCCAGCACGCGCGGGGACTATGGCTACACCTTC.

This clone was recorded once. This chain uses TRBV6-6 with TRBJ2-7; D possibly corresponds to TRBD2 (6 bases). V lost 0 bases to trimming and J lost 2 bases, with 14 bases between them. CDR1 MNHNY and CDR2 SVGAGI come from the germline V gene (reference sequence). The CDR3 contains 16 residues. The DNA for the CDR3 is TGTGCCAGCAGTTACTCAACGGGAGCCCCGCCCTACGAGCAGTACTTC. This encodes CASSYSTGAPPYEQYF.

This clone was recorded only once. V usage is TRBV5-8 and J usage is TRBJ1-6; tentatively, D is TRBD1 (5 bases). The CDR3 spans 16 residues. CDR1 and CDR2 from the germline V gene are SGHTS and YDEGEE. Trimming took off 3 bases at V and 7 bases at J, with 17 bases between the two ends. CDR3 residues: CASSYSTGRGNSPLHF. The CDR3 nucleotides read TGTGCCAGCAGCTACTCGACGGGACGGGGGAATTCACCCCTCCACTTT.

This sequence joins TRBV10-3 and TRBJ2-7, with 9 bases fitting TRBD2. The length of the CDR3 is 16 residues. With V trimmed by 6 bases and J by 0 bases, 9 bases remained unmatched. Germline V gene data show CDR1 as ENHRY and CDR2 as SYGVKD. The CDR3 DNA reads TGTGCCATCAGCCAACTAGCGGGCGTAAGCTCCTACGAGCAGTACTTC. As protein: CAISQLAGVSSYEQYF.

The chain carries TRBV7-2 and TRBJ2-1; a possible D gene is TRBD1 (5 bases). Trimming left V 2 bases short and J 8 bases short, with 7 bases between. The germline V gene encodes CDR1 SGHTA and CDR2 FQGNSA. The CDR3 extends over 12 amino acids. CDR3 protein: CASSLMGHEQFF. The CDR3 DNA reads TGTGCCAGCAGCTTAATGGGGCATGAGCAGTTCTTC.

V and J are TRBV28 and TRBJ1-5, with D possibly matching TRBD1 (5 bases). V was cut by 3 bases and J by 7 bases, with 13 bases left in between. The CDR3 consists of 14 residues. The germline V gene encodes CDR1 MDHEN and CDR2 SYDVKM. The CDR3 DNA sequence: TGTGCCAGCAGTTTCGGGGGGGAGAGACAGCCCCAGCATTTT. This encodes CASSFGGERQPQHF.

This CDR3 is CASSIEEGSNEQFF. The CDR3 DNA reads as TGTGCCAGTAGTATAGAGGAGGGCTCTAATGAGCAGTTCTTC. This sequence joins TRBV19 and TRBJ2-1; a possible D gene is TRBD2 (6 bases). The CDR3 contains 14 residues. CDR1 LNHDA and CDR2 SQIVND come from the germline V gene (reference sequence). Trimming removed 0 bases from V and 7 bases from J, with 10 bases in between. Full variable domain (rest looked up from reference TRBV19 and TRBJ2-1): DGGITQSPKYLFRKEGQNVTLSCEQNLNHDAMYWYRQDPGQGLRLIYYSQIVNDFQKGDIAEGYSVSREKKESFPLTVTSAQKNPTAFYLCASSIEEGSNEQFFGPGTRLTVL.

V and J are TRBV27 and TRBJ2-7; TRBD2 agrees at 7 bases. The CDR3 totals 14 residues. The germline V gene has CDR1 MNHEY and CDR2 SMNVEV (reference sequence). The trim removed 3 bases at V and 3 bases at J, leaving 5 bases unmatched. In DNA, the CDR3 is TGTGCCAGCAGTTTTGGGACTACCGGCTACGAGCAGTACTTC. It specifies CASSFGTTGYEQYF.

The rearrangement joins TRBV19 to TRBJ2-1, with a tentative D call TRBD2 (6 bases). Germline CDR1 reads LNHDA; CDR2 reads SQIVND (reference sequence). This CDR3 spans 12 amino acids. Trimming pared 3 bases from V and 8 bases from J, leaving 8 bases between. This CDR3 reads CASSIWGDEQFF. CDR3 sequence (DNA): TGTGCCAGTAGTATTTGGGGGGATGAGCAGTTCTTC.

The CDR3 loop is CASNTPYANGNTIYF. DNA of the CDR3: TGTGCCAGCAATACCCCTTACGCGAATGGAAACACCATATATTTT. The chain recombines TRBV28 with TRBJ1-3; no definite D call. V gave up 7 bases and J gave up 3 bases, with 16 bases separating them. This CDR3 region has 15 residues. Germline CDR1 and CDR2: MDHEN and SYDVKM. Full variable domain (missing parts from reference TRBV28 and TRBJ1-3): DVKVTQSSRYLVKRTGEKVFLECVQDMDHENMFWYRQDPGLGLRLIYFSYDVKMKEKGDIPEGYSVSREKKERFSLILESASTNQTSMYLCASNTPYANGNTIYFGEGSWLTVV.

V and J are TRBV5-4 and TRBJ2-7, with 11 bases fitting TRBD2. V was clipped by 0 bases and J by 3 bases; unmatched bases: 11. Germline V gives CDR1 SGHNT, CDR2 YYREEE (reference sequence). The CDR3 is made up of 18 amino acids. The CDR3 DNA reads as TGTGCCAGCAGCTTGGGTACTAGCGGGGGCCCTCAAGACTACGAGCAGTACTTC. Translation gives CASSLGTSGGPQDYEQYF.

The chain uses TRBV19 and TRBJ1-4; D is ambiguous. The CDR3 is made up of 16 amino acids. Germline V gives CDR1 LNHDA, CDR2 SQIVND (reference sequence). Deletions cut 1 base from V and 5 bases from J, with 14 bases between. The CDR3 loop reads CASSIGRYAENEKLFF. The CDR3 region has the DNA TGTGCCAGTAGTATAGGGCGGTACGCGGAGAATGAAAAACTGTTTTTT.

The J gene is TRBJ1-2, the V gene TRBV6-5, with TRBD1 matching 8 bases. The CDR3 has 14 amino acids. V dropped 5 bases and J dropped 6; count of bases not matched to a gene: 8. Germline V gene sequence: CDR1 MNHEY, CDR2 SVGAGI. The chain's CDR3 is CASSPPGQGNGYTF. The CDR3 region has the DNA TGTGCCAGCAGTCCACCAGGACAGGGCAATGGCTACACCTTC.

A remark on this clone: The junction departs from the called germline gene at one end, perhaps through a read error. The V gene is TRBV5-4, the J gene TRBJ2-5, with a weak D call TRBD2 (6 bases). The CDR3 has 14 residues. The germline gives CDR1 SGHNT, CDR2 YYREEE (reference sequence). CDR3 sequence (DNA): TGTGCCAGAAGCTTGAGACTAGGCGGTGAGACCCAGTACTTC. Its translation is CARSLRLGGETQYF.

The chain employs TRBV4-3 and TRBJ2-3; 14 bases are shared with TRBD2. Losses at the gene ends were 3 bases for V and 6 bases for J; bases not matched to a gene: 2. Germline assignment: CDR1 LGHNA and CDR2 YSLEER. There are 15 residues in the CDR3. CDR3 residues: CASSQTSGGADTQYF. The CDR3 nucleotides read TGCGCCAGCAGCCAGACTAGCGGGGGGGCGGATACGCAGTATTTT.

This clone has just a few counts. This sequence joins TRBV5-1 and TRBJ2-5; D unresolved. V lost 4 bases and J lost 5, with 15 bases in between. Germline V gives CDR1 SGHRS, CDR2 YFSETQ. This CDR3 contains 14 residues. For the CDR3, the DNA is TGCGCCAGCAGCGTGGCCCCAGACTGGGAGACCCAGTACTTC. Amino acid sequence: CASSVAPDWETQYF.

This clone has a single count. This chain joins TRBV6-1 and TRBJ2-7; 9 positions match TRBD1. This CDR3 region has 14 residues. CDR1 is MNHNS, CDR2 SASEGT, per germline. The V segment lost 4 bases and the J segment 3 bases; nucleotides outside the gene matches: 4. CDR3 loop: CASSVGQGSYEQYF. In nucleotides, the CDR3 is TGTGCCAGCAGTGTTGGACAGGGGAGCTACGAGCAGTACTTC.

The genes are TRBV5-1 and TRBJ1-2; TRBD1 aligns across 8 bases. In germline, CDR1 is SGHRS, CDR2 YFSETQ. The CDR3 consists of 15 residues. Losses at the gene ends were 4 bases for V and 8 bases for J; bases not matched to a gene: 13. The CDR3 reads CASSQNQGTGDGYTF. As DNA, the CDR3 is TGCGCCAGCAGCCAGAATCAAGGGACAGGCGACGGCTACACCTTC.

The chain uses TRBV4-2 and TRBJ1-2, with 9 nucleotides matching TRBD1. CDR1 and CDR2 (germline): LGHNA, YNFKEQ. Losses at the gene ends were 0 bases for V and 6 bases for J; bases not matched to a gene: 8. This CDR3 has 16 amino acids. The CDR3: CASSQDFRGQGDGYTF. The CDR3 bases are TGTGCCAGCAGCCAAGATTTTAGGGGACAGGGAGATGGCTACACCTTC.

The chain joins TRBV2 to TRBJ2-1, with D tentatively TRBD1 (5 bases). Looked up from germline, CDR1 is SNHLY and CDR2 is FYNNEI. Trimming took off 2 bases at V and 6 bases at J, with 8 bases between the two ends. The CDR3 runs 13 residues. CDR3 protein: CASSERTFNEQFF. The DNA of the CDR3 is TGTGCCAGCAGTGAACGGACATTCAATGAGCAGTTCTTC.

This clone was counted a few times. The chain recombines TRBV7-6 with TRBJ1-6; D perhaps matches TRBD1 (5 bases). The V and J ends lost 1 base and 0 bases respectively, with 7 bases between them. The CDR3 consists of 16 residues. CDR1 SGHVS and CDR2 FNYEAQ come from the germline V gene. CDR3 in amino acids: CASSLGQSSYNSPLHF. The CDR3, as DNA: TGTGCCAGCAGCTTAGGACAGAGCTCCTATAATTCACCCCTCCACTTT.

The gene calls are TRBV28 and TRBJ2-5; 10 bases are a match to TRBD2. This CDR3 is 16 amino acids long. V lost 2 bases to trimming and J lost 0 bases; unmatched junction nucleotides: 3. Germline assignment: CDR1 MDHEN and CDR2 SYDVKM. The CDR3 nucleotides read TGTGCCAGCAGTTTAACTAGCGGGGTCTACCAAGAGACCCAGTACTTC. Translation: CASSLTSGVYQETQYF.

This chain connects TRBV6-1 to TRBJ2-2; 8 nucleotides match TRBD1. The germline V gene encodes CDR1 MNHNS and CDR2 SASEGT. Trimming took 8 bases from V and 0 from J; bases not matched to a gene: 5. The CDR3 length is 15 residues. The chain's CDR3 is CASPPGGANTGELFF. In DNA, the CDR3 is TGTGCCAGCCCGCCAGGGGGCGCGAACACCGGGGAGCTGTTTTTT.

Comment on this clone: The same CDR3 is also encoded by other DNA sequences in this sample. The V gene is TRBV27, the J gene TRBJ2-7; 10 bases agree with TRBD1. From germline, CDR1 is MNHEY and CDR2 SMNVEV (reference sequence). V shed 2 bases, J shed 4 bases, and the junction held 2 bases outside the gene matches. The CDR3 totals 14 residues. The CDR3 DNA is TGTGCCAGCAGTTTAGGGACAGGGGTATACGAGCAGTACTTC. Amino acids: CASSLGTGVYEQYF.

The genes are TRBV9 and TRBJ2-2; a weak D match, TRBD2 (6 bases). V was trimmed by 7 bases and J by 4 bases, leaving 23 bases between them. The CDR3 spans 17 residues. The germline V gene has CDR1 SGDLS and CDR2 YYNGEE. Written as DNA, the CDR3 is TGTGCCAGCGGCTTAACCGTGGGGGGAGGCCTCACCGGGGAGCTGTTTTTT. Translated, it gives CASGLTVGGGLTGELFF.

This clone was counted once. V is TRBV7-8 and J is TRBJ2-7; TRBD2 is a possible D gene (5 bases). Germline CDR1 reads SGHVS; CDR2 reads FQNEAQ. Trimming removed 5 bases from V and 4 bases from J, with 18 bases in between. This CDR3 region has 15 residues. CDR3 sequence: CASSPTPPGDYEQYF. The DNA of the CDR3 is TGTGCCAGCAGCCCCACCCCCCCCGGGGATTACGAGCAGTACTTC.

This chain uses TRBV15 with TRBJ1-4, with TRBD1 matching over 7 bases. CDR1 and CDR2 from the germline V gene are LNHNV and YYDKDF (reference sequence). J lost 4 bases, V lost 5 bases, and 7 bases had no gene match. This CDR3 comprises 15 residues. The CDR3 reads CATSPRQGINEKLFF. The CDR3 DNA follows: TGTGCCACCAGCCCTCGACAGGGCATTAATGAAAAACTGTTTTTT.